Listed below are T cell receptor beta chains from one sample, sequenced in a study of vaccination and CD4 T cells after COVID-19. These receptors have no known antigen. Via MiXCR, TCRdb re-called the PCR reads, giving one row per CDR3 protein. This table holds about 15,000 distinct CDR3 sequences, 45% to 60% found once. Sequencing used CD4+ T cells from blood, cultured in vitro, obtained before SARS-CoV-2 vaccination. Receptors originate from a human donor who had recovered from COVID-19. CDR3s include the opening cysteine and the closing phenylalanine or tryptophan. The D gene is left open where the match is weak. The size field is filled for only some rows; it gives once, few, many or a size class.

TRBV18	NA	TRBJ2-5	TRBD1	CASSLDRAQETQYF	TGTGCCAGCTCACTAGACAGGGCCCAAGAGACCCAGTACTTC
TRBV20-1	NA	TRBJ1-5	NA	CSAHPNNQPQHF	TGCAGTGCTCATCCGAACAATCAGCCCCAGCATTTT
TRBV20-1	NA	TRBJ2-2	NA	CSAYDSINGDGELFF	TGCAGTGCCTATGACAGTATAAACGGTGACGGGGAGCTGTTTTTT
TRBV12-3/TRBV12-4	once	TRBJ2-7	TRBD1	CASSPSRDRSSYEQYF	TGTGCCAGCAGTCCTAGCCGGGACAGAAGCTCCTACGAGCAGTACTTC
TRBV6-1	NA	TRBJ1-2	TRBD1	CASSEKLRTGSNYGYTF	TGTGCCAGCAGTGAAAAACTGCGGACAGGATCAAACTATGGCTACACCTTC
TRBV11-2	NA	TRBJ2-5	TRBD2	CASSLGGVGETQYF	TGTGCCAGCAGCTTGGGGGGGGTCGGAGAGACCCAGTACTTC
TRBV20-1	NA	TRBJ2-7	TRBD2	CSARGGLADYEQYF	TGCAGTGCTAGAGGGGGACTAGCAGACTACGAGCAGTACTTC
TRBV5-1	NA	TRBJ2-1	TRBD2	CASSSGTSGSVNEQFF	TGCGCCAGCAGCTCGGGGACTAGCGGGAGTGTCAATGAGCAGTTCTTC
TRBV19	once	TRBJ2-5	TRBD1	CASSPSMGGTGRETQYF	TGTGCCAGTAGCCCTTCAATGGGGGGGACAGGGCGAGAGACCCAGTACTTC
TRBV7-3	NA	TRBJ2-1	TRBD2	CASSRGSSYNEQFF	TGTGCCAGCAGTCGCGGGAGCTCCTACAATGAGCAGTTCTTC
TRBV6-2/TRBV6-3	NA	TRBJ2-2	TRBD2	CASSGLAGGPLTGELFF	TGTGCCAGCAGTGGGTTAGCGGGAGGGCCACTCACCGGGGAGCTGTTTTTT
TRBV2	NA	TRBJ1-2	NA	CASTAFSNYGYTF	TGTGCCAGCACGGCGTTCTCTAACTATGGCTACACCTTC
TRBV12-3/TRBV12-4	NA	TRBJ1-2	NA	CASRPGTAANYGYTF	TGTGCCAGCAGGCCGGGGACGGCAGCTAACTATGGCTACACCTTC
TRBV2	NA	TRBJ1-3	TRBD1	CASRGQGAGNTIYF	TGTGCCAGCAGAGGACAGGGGGCTGGAAACACCATATATTTT
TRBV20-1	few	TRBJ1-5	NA	CSAREFSNQPQHF	TGCAGTGCTAGAGAATTTAGCAATCAGCCCCAGCATTTT
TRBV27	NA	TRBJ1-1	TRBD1	CASRRGLRDTEAFF	TGTGCCAGCAGGAGGGGGCTCCGGGACACTGAAGCTTTCTTT
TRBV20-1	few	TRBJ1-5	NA	CSATTGLRVSGQPQHF	TGCAGTGCAACCACCGGATTGAGGGTCTCGGGTCAGCCCCAGCATTTT
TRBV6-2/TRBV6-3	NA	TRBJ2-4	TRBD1	CASSHSRQGNIAKNIQYF	TGTGCCAGCAGTCATTCGAGACAGGGTAACATAGCCAAAAACATTCAGTACTTC
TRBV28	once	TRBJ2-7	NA	CASSSTGANYEQYF	TGTGCCAGCAGTTCCACGGGAGCAAATTACGAGCAGTACTTC
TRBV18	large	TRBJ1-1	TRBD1	CASSARQGAFF	TGTGCCAGCTCAGCGCGACAGGGAGCTTTCTTT
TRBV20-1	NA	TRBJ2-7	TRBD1	CSARPDRASYEQYF	TGCAGTGCTAGGCCTGACAGGGCCAGCTACGAGCAGTACTTC
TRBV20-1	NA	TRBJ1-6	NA	CSARDLAGSSYNSPLHF	TGCAGTGCTAGAGATCTGGCAGGGAGCTCCTATAATTCACCCCTCCACTTT
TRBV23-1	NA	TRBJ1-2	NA	CASSQSKASFGYTF	TGCGCCAGCAGTCAATCTAAGGCATCTTTTGGCTACACCTTC
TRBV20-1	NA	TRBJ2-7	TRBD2	CSAPLSGSFHEQYF	TGCAGTGCTCCCCTTAGCGGGAGTTTCCACGAGCAGTACTTC
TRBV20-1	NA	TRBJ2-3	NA	CSAKDGRSGTDTQYF	TGCAGTGCTAAGGACGGCCGGTCGGGCACAGATACGCAGTATTTT
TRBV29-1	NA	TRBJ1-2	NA	CSADGYTF	TGCAGCGCAGATGGCTACACCTTC
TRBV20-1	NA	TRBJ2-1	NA	CSADIKNEQFF	TGCAGTGCCGACATAAAGAATGAGCAGTTCTTC
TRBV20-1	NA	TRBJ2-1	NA	CSARDPGPLGYNEQFF	TGCAGTGCTAGAGATCCCGGACCGCTGGGATACAATGAGCAGTTCTTC
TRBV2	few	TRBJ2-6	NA	CASRPGANVLTF	TGTGCCAGCCGGCCTGGGGCCAACGTCCTGACTTTC